This T cell receptor beta chain emerged from a study of blood T cells in healthy people across ages. Study results and caveats: Fewer expanded clones and more diversity marked long-lived versus aged donors. The percentage of naive T cells correlated strongly with TCR beta diversity.

This CDR3 spans 15 amino acids. V gave up 9 bases and J gave up 5 bases; unmatched junction bases: 15. The germline V gene has CDR1 SNHLY and CDR2 FYNNEI. With a J-beta primer mix and a sample-barcoded 5' primer, a second PCR ran about 6 to 11 cycles. TCRdb independently ran MiXCR on the 5' RACE reads; one entry per CDR3 protein. The data show some 900,000 distinct CDR3 sequences, roughly 48% seen once. Of note for this clonotype: Its specificity is not known.

Material for sequencing was blood. The chain uses TRBV2 and TRBJ2-5; TRBD2 matches at 7 bases. The TCR originated in a man aged 25 to 45 in good health. In DNA form, the CDR3 reads TGTGCCAGTGCCCCAGGGACTACGGCCAAGGAGACCCAGTACTTC. The encoded protein is CASAPGTTAKETQYF.